Reported below is one T cell receptor beta chain. The sample belongs to a study of blood T cell repertoires in COVID-19. Study background: Researchers got acute and convalescent COVID-19 samples from the United States, Italy and Spain. T cells, B-cell-depleted T cells, or PBMCs supplied cDNA or gDNA.

Germline CDR1 and CDR2: SGHTA and FQGNSA. The CDR3 totals 17 residues. V shed 1 base and J shed 1 base, with 13 bases lying between them. Authors' processing steps: From reference gene primer amplification, estimates of nucleated cell counts were derived. The method was immunoSEQ multiplex PCR; TCRdb's version includes in-frame clones alone and lacks a portion of them. V and J calls and clone size are copied from that table; D and trimming were computed from the DNA. The sample holds tens of thousands of clones, around 86% seen once. The sequenced sample was peripheral blood. The genes are TRBV7-2 and TRBJ2-2; the D gene is possibly TRBD2 (6 bases). The receptor comes from a human donor in a cohort sampled during active COVID-19. CDR3 in DNA: TGTGCCAGCAGCTTAGAGAGTAGCGGCCTGAACACCGGGGAGCTGTTTTTT. Encoded protein: CASSLESSGLNTGELFF.